Sequencing of this T cell receptor (beta chain) was carried out in a study of blood T cell repertoires in COVID-19 (dated by TCRdb to 2019 to 2021). Looking at the study overall: Samples covering the acute and convalescent phases of COVID-19 were provided by collaborators in the United States, Italy and Spain. The material from the prospective study consisted of cDNA or gDNA derived from T cells, B-cell-depleted T cells, or PBMCs. Deeply sampled blood TCRbeta repertoires from subjects exposed to, actively infected with, or recovered from COVID-19 were included in the dataset. The repertoires were made available in a free public database intended to serve as a resource for research on the immune response to SARS-CoV-2. The samples were drawn from the first 160 participants of the ongoing ImmuneRACE study and from 950 to 1,500 subjects provided by 6 global collaborators. The sample metadata nearly always contained a de-identified subject ID, COVID-19 status, age in years and sex. Where available, HLA class I and class II types were taken from metadata supplied by the sample provider and were not determined by assay-based typing.

Collaborating institutions collected whole blood in K2EDTA tubes following their own protocols. Collaborator samples were shipped for TCRbeta analysis as frozen whole blood, isolated PBMCs, or DNA extracted from either sample type. The CDR3 goes from the cysteine to the phenylalanine over 12 residues. CDR3 DNA is the only sequence kept; it has 36 bases, read in frame from the first base. The trim is 4 bases for V and 7 bases for J, with a gap of 8 bases between the germline ends. The germline V gene sets CDR1 to SGHTA and CDR2 to FQGTGA. For this clone: No cognate antigen has been identified for it. Nothing much larger sits one base from this clone, and base qualities are not available. The same CDR3 can be traced to other DNA sequences in this sample.

General findings and caveats noted by the study authors: The quantity of clinical and demographic metadata differed by source and by participant and was supplied without curation.

TCRbeta CDR3 regions were amplified from genomic DNA using the immunoSEQ Assay, a bias-controlled multiplex PCR. The source study handled its data this way. Nucleated cell counts per sample were estimated from amplification of reference gene primers within the assay. To quantify the absolute abundance of each unique TCRbeta CDR3 rearrangement, sequence reads were collapsed and filtered. Productive Simpson clonality was computed per sample as the square root of Simpson's diversity index over productive rearrangements. The source is immuneACCESS, and TCRdb retained only in-frame sequences with V and J called. Part of the clones is not carried over; for the studies checked, unresolved V genes explain less than half of this, and the remainder is unexplained. That table furnishes V, J and clone size, whereas the DNA furnished D and trimming. In all, the sample holds roughly 250,000 clones, and roughly 80% of those were seen once. The ten largest clones add up to 7.4% of the sample.

The chain joins TRBV7-3 to TRBJ2-1; the D gene is possibly TRBD2, with 5 bases matching. This clonotype was sampled from a woman aged 45-65 years with acute or convalescent COVID-19. Material for sequencing was peripheral blood. The DNA sequence follows: TGTGCCAGCAGCTCCGGAGGAAATGAGCAGTTCTTC. Translation gives CASSSGGNEQFF.